Listed below are T cell receptor beta chains from one sample, sequenced in a study of a mutant IDH1 vaccine in newly diagnosed glioma. The table came from immunoSEQ multiplex PCR; TCRdb's copy has only in-frame clones and leaves some out. The sample shows roughly 76,000 clones, approximately 85% of them seen only once. For these receptors, no antigen is known. This specimen was PBMCs, taken from a glioma patient whose treatment included an IDH1 peptide vaccine. Receptor source: a man younger than 40 with glioma. Some clones in this sample may be carry-over from other donors' samples. The CDR3 runs from the conserved cysteine through the conserved F or W. The D gene is left open where the match is weak. Only part of the rows carry a size: once, few, many, or a class if the clone is expanded.

NA	TRBJ1-5	TRBV5-1	once	CASSLVAGDNQPQHF
TRBD1	TRBJ2-7	TRBV5-1	few	CASSPKRTGANYEQYF
NA	TRBJ1-6	TRBV13	NA	CASSFSSYNSPLHF
NA	TRBJ2-2	TRBV5-1	NA	CASSYRGELFF
NA	TRBJ1-2	TRBV4-1	NA	CASSPGTSWGYTF
NA	TRBJ2-3	TRBV7-2	NA	CASSYGQNTDTQYF
TRBD1	TRBJ1-5	TRBV19	NA	CASLDRGWETQHF
NA	TRBJ1-3	TRBV7-9	NA	CASSLALSGNTIYF
NA	TRBJ1-4	TRBV5-1	NA	CASSLGHLSATNEKLFF
NA	TRBJ2-7	TRBV11-2	NA	CASSLSRGSYEQYF
NA	TRBJ1-5	TRBV6-5	once	CASSSGLYSNQPQHF
NA	TRBJ1-3	TRBV9	NA	CASSVAPAEASGNTIYF